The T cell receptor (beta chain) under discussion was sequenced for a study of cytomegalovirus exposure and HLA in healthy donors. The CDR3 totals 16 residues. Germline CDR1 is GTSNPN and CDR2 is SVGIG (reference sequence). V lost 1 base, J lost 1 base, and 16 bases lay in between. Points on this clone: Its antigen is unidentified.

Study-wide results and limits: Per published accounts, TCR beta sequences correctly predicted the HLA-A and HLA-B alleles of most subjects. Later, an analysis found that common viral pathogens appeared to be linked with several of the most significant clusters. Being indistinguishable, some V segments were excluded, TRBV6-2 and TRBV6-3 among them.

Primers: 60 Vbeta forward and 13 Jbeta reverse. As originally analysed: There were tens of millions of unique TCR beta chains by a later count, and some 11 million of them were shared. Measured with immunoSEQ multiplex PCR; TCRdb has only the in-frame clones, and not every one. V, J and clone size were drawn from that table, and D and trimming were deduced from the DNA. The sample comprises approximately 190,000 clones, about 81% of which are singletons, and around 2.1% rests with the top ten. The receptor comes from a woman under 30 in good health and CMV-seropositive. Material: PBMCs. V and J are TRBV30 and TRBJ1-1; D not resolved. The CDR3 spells CAWSASFRNRNTEAFF. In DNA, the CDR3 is TGTGCCTGGAGTGCCTCCTTCAGGAACAGGAACACTGAAGCTTTCTTT. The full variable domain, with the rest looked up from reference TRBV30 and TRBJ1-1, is SQTIHQWPATLVQPVGSPLSLECTVEGTSNPNLYWYRQAAGRGLQLLFYSVGIGQISSEVPQNLSASRPQDRQFILSSKKLLLSDSGFYLCAWSASFRNRNTEAFFGQGTRLTVV.